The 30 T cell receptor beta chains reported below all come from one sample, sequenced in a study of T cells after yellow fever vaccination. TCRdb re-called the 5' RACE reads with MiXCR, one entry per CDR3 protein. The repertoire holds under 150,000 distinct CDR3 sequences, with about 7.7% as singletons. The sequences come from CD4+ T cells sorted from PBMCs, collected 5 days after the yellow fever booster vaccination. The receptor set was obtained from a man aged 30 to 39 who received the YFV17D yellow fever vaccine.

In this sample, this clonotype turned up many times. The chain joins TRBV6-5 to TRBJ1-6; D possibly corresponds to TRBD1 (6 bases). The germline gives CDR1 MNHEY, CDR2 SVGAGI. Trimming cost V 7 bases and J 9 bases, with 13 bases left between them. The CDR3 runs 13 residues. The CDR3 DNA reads TGTGCCAGCATCCGGGCAGGGGTTTCACCCCTCCACTTT. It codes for CASIRAGVSPLHF.

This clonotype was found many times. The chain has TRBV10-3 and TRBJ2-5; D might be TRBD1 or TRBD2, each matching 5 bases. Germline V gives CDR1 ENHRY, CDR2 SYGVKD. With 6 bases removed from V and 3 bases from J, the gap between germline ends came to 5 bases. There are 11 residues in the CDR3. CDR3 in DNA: TGTGCCATCAGGGGGGAAGAGACCCAGTACTTC. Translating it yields CAIRGEETQYF.

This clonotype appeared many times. CDR3 loop: CSATSGRALSEQFF. The CDR3, as DNA: TGCAGTGCTACTAGCGGGAGGGCCTTATCCGAGCAGTTCTTC. The J gene is TRBJ2-1, the V gene TRBV20-1, with 12 nucleotides matching TRBD2. Germline CDR1 DFQATT, CDR2 SNEGSKA (reference sequence). This CDR3 region has 14 residues. The J segment lost 10 bases and the V segment lost 4 bases, leaving 8 bases of the junction unmatched.

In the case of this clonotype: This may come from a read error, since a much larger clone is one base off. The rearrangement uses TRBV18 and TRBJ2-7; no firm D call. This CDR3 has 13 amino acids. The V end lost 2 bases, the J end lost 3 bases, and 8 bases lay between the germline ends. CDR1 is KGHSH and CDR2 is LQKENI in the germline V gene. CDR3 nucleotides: TGTGCCAGCTCACCATTGAAGGGCTACGAGCAGTACTTC. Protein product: CASSPLKGYEQYF.

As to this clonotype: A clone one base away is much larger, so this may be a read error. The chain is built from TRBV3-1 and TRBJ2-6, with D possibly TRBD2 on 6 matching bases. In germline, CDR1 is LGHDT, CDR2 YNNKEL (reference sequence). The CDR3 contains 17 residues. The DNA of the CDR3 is TGTGCCAACAGCCCGCCGGGACTTAGATCTGGGGCCAACGTCCTGACTTTC. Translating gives CANSPPGLRSGANVLTF.

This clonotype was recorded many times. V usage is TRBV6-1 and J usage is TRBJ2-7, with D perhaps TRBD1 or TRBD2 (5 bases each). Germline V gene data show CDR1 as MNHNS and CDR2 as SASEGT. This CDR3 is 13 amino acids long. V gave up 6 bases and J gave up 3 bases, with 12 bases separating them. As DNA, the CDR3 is TGTGCCAGCAGCCCAGGGAGTTACTACGAGCAGTACTTC. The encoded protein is CASSPGSYYEQYF.

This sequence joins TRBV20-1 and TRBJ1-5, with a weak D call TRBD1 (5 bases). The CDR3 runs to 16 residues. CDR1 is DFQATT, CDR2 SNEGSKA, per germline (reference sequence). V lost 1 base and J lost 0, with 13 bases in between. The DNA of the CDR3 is TGCAGTGCTAGAGTCGGGACGAGTAATAGCAATCAGCCCCAGCATTTT. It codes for CSARVGTSNSNQPQHF.

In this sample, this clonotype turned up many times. The CDR3 DNA sequence: TGTGCCAGCGGCGGGAGGGCCTTGGATGAGCAGTTCTTC. This encodes CASGGRALDEQFF. The chain combines TRBV7-8 with TRBJ2-1; 9 nucleotides agree with TRBD2. CDR3 length: 13 residues. Germline V CDR1 and CDR2: SGHVS, FQNEAQ. Trimming at V came to 8 bases and at J to 8 bases, leaving 7 bases not matched to a gene.

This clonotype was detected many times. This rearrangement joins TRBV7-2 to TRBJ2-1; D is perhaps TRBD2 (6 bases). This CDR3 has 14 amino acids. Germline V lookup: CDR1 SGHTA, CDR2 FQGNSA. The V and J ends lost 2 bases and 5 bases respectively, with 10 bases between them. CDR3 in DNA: TGTGCCAGCAGCTTATATAGCGGCGACAATGAGCAGTTCTTC. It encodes CASSLYSGDNEQFF. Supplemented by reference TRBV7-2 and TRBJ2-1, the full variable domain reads GAGVSQSPSNKVTEKGKDVELRCDPISGHTALYWYRQSLGQGLEFLIYFQGNSAPDKSGLPSDRFSAERTGGSVSTLTIQRTQQEDSAVYLCASSLYSGDNEQFFGPGTRLTVL.

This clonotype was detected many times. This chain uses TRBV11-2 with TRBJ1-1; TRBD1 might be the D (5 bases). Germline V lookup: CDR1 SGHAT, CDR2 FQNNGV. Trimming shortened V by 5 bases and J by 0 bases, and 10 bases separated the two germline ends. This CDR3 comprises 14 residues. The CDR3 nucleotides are TGTGCCAGCAGCATGGGACTCCTGAACACTGAAGCTTTCTTT. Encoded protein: CASSMGLLNTEAFF.

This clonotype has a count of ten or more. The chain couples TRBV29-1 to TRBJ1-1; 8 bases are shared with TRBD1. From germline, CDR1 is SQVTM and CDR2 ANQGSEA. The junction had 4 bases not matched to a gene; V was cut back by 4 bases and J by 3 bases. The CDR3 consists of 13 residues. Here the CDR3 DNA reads TGCAGCGTTGTGGACAGGGAGGACACTGAAGCTTTCTTT. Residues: CSVVDREDTEAFF.

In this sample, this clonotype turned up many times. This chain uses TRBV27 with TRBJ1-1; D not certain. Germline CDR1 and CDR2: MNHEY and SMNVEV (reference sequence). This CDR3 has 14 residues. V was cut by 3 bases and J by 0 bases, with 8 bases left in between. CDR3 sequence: CASSFTGLNTEAFF. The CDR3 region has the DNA TGTGCCAGCAGTTTCACGGGGTTGAACACTGAAGCTTTCTTT.

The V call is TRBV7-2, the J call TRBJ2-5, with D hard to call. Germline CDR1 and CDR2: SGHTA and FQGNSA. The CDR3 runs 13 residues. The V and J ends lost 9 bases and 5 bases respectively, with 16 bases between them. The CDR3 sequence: CASTGTSNETQYF. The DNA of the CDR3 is TGTGCCAGTACGGGTACCAGTAATGAGACCCAGTACTTC.

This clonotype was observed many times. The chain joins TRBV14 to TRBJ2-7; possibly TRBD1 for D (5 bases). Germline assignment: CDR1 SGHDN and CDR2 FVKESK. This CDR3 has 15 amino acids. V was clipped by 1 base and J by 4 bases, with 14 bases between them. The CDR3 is CASSQARAGRYEQYF. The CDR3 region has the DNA TGTGCCAGCAGCCAAGCGAGAGCAGGGCGATACGAGCAGTACTTC. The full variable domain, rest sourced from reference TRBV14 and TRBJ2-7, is EAGVTQFPSHSVIEKGQTVTLRCDPISGHDNLYWYRRVMGKEIKFLLHFVKESKQDESGMPNNRFLAERTGGTYSTLKVQPAELEDSGVYFCASSQARAGRYEQYFGPGTRLTVT.

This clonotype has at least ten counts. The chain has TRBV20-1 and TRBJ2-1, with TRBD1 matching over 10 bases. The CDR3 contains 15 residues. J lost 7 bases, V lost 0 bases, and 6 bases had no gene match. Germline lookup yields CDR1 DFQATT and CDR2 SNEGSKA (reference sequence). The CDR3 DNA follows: TGCAGTGCTAGAGATGGGGACAGGGGAAGGAATGAGCAGTTCTTC. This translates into CSARDGDRGRNEQFF.

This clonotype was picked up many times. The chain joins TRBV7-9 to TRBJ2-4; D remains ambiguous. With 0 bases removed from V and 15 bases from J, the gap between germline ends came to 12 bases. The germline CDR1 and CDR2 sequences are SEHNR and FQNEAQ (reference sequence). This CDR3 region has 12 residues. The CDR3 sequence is CASSLAEEFVYF. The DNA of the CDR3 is TGTGCCAGCAGCTTAGCCGAGGAGTTTGTGTACTTC.

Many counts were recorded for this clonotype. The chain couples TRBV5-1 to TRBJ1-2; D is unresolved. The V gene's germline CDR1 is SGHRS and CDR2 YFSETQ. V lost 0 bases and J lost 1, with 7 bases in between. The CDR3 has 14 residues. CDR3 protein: CASSLGQSNYGYTF. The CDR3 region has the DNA TGCGCCAGCAGCTTGGGCCAGAGTAACTATGGCTACACCTTC.

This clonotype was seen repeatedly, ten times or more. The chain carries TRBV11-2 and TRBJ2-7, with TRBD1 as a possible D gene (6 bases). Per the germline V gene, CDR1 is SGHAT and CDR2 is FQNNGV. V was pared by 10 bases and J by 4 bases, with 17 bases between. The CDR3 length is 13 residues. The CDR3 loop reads CATRNGQGYEQYF. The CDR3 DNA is TGTGCCACTCGAAACGGGCAGGGGTACGAGCAGTACTTC.

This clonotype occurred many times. CDR3 nucleotide sequence: TGTGCCAGCAGTTTTTCCGACCGGACCCCCTACGAGCAGTACTTC. It codes for CASSFSDRTPYEQYF. J is TRBJ2-7 and V is TRBV12-3 or TRBV12-4; unclear D gene. Deletions cut 3 bases from V and 2 bases from J, with 14 bases between. The CDR3 loop spans 15 amino acids.

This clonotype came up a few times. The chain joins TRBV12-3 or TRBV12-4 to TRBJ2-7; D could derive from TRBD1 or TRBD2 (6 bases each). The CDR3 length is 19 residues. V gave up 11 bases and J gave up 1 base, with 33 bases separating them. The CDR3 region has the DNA TGTGCCTTCTGTCCCCCCCCGGGGGCGGGCGTGAGTCGATCCTACGAGCAGTACTTC. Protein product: CAFCPPPGAGVSRSYEQYF.

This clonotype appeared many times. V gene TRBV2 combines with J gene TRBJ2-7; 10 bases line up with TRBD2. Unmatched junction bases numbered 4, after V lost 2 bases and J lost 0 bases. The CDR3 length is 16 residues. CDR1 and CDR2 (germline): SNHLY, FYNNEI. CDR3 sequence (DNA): TGTGCCAGCAGTGAACAGACTAGCGGGCTCTCCTACGAGCAGTACTTC. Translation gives CASSEQTSGLSYEQYF.

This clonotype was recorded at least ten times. The CDR3: CASTSYGAERETQYF. The CDR3 DNA reads TGTGCCAGCACCTCATACGGGGCAGAGAGGGAGACCCAGTACTTC. The chain combines TRBV28 with TRBJ2-5, with D possibly called TRBD1 or TRBD2 (5 bases each). Germline CDR1 MDHEN, CDR2 SYDVKM. The CDR3 runs 15 residues. The ends were cut back, 7 bases at V and 5 bases at J, with 20 bases in the middle.

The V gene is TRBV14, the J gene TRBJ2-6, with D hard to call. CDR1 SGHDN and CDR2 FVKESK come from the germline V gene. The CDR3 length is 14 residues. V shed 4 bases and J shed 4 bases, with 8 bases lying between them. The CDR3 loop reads CASSPLGGANVLTF. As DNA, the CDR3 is TGTGCCAGCAGCCCCTTAGGGGGGGCCAACGTCCTGACTTTC.

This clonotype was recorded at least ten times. CDR3 protein: CASSENPRISYNEQFF. In DNA, the CDR3 is TGTGCCAGCAGCGAAAACCCTAGGATTTCCTACAATGAGCAGTTCTTC. The chain is built from TRBV6-1 and TRBJ2-1; no clear D. Germline lookup yields CDR1 MNHNS and CDR2 SASEGT. The CDR3 has 16 residues. V was cut by 6 bases and J by 1 base, with 16 bases left in between.

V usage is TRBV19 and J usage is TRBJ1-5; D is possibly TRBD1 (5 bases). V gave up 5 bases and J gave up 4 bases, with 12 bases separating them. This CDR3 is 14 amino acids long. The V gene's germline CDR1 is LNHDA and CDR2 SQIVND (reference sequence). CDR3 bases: TGTGCCAGTAGTGCGGGGGGAGGAAATCAGCCCCAGCATTTT. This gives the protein CASSAGGGNQPQHF.

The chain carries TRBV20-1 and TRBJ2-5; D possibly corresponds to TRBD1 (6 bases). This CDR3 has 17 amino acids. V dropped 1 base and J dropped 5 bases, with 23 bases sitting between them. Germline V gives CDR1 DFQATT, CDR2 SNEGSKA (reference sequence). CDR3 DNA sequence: TGCAGTGCTAGAGCTAGAGAAGGGACACCAAGATGGGAGACCCAGTACTTC. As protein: CSARAREGTPRWETQYF.

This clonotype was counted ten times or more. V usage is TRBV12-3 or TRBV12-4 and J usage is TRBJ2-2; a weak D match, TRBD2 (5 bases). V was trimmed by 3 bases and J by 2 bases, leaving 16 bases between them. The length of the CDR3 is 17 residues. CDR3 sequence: CASSFPGQTINTGELFF. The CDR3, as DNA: TGTGCCAGCAGTTTTCCTGGGCAGACTATAAACACCGGGGAGCTGTTTTTT.

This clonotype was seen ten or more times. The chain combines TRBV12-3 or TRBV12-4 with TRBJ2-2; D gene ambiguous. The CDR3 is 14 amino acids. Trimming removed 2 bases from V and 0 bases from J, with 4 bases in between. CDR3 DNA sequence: TGTGCCAGCAGTTTAAACCCGAACACCGGGGAGCTGTTTTTT. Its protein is CASSLNPNTGELFF.

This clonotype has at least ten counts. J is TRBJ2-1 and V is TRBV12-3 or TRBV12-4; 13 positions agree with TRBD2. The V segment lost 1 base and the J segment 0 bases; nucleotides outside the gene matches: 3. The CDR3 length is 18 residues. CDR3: CASSLVLAGGSSYNEQFF. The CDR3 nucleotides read TGTGCCAGCAGTTTAGTACTAGCGGGAGGGAGCTCCTACAATGAGCAGTTCTTC.

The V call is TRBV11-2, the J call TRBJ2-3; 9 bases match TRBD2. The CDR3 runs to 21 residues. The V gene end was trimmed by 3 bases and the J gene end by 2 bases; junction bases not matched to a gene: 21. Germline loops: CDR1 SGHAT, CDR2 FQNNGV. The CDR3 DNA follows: TGTGCCAGCAGCTTCCCCCTTCCTAGCGGGGCCGGGAAGCCGCTCACAGATACGCAGTATTTT. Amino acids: CASSFPLPSGAGKPLTDTQYF.